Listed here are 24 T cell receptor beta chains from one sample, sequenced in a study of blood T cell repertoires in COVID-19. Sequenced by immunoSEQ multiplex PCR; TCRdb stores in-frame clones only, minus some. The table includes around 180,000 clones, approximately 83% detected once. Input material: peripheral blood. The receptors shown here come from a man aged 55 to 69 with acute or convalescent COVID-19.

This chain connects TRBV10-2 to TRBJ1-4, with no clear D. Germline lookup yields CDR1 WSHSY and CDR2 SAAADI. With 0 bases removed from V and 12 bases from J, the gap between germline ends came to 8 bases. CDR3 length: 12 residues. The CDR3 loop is CASSESKRELFF. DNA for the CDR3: TGCGCCAGCAGTGAGTCGAAGAGGGAACTGTTTTTT.

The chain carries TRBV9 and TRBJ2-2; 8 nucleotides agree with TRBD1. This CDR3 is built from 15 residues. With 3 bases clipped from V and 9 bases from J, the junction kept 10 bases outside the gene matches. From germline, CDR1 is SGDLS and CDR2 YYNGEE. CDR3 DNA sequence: TGTGCCAGCAGCGCCCGGGACAGGAACGTCCGGGAGCTGTTTTTT. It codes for CASSARDRNVRELFF.

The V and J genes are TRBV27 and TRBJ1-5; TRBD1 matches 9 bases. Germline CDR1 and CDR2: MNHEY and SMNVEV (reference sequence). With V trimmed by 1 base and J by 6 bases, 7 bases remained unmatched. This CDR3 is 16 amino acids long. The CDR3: CASSLWDRVSIQPQHF. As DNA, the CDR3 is TGTGCCAGCAGTTTATGGGACAGGGTGAGTATTCAGCCCCAGCATTTT.

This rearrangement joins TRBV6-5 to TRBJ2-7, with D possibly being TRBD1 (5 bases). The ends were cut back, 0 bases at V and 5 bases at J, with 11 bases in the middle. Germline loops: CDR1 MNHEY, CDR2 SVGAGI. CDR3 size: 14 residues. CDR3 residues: CASSYSAQGHEQYF. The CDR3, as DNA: TGTGCCAGCAGTTACTCGGCCCAGGGCCACGAGCAGTACTTC.

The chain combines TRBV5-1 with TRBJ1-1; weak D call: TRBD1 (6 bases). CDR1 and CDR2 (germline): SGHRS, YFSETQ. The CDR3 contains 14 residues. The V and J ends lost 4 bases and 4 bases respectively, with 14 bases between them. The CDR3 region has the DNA TGCGCCAGCAGCCTGACGGACAGATCCACTGAAGCTTTCTTT. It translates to CASSLTDRSTEAFF.

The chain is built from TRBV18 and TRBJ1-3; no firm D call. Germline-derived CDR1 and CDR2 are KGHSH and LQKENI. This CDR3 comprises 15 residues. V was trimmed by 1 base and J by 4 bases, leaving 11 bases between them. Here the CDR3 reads CASSPLGDLGNTIYF. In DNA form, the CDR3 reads TGTGCCAGCTCACCACTAGGAGACCTCGGAAACACCATATATTTT.

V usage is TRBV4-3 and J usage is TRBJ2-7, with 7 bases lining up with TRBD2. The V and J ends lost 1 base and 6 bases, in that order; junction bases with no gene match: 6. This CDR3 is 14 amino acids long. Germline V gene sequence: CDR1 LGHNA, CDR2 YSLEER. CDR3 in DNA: TGCGCCAGCAGCCAAGTTAGCGGGTCGACCGAGCAGTACTTC. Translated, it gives CASSQVSGSTEQYF.

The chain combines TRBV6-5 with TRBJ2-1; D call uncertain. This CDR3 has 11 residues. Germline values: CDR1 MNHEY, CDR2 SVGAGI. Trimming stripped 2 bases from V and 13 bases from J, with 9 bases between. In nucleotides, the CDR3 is TGTGCCAGCAGTTACCTGGCGGATCAGTTCTTC. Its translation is CASSYLADQFF.

The CDR3 loop is CASSHHGQGGYGYTF. The DNA for the CDR3 is TGTGCCAGCAGCCACCATGGACAGGGGGGCTATGGCTACACCTTC. The rearrangement joins TRBV3-1 (or the pseudogene TRBV3-2) to TRBJ1-2; 10 positions agree with TRBD1. Germline values: CDR1 LGHDT, CDR2 YNNKEL (reference sequence). CDR3 length: 15 residues. V lost 3 bases, J lost 4 bases, and 5 bases stayed unmatched.

As DNA, the CDR3 is TGTGCCAGCAGCTCCCGGGGGGGCTGGGACGAGCAGTACTTC. Residues: CASSSRGGWDEQYF. V usage is TRBV27 and J usage is TRBJ2-7; TRBD2 aligns across 8 bases. CDR1 and CDR2 (germline): MNHEY, SMNVEV (reference sequence). CDR3 length: 14 residues. After removal of 6 bases from V and 5 bases from J, the junction contained 9 bases not matched to a gene.

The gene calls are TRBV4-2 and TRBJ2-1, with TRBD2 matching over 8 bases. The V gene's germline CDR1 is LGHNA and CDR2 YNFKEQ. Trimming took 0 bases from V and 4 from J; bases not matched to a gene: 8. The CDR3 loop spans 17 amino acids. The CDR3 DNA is TGTGCCAGCAGCCAAGATGGTAGCGGGACCCTGTACAATGAGCAGTTCTTC. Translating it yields CASSQDGSGTLYNEQFF.

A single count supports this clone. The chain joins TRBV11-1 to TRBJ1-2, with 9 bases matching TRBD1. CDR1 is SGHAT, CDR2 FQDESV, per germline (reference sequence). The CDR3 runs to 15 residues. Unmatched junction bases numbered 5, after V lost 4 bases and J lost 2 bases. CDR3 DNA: TGTGCCAGCAGCTCCCCGGACAGGGGCAACTATGGCTACACCTTC. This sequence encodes CASSSPDRGNYGYTF. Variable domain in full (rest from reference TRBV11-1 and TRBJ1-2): EAEVAQSPRYKITEKSQAVAFWCDPISGHATLYWYRQILGQGPELLVQFQDESVVDDSQLPKDRFSAERLKGVDSTLKIQPAELGDSAMYLCASSSPDRGNYGYTFGSGTRLTVV.

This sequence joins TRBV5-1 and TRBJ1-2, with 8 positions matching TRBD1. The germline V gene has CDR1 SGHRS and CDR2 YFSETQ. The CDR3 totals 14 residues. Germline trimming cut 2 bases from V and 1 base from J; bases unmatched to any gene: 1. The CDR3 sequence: CASSLQGDNYGYTF. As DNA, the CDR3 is TGCGCCAGCAGCTTACAGGGGGATAACTATGGCTACACCTTC.

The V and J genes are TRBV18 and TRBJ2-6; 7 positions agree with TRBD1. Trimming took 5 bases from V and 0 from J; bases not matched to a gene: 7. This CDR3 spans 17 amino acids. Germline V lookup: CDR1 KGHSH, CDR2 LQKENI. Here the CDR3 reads CASSAAGTASGANVLTF. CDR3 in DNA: TGTGCCAGCTCAGCGGCCGGGACAGCCTCTGGGGCCAACGTCCTGACTTTC.

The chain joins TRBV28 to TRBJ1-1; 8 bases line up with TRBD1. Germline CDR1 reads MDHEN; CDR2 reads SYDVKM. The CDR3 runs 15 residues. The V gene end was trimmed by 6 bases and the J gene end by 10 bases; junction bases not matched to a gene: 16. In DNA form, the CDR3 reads TGTGCCAGCAGCCCTTTCGGGACAGGCTTTCTGGGAGCTTTCTTT. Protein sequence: CASSPFGTGFLGAFF.

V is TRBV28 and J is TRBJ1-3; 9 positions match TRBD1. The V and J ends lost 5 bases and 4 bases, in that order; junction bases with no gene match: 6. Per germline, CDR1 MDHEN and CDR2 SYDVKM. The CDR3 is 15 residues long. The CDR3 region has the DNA TGTGCCAGCAGTACATCGGGACAGGGCGGAAACACCATATATTTT. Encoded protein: CASSTSGQGGNTIYF.

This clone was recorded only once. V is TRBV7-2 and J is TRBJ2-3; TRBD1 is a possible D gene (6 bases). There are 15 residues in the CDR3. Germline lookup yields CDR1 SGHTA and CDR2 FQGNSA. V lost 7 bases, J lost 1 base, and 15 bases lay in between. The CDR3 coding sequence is TGTGCCAGCACCCGGACAGAGGCTCGCACAGATACGCAGTATTTT. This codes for CASTRTEARTDTQYF.

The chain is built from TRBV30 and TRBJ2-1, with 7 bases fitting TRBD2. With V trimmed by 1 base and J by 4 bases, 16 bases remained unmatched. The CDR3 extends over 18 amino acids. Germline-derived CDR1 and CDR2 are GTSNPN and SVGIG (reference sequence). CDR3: CAWSEVRDAGVCYNEQFF. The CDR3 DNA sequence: TGTGCCTGGAGTGAGGTTCGGGACGCGGGAGTTTGTTACAATGAGCAGTTCTTC.

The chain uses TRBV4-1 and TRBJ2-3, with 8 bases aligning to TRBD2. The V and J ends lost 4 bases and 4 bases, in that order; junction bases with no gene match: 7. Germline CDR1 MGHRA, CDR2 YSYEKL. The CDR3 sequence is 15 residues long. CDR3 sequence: CASSPAGEEADTQYF. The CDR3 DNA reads TGCGCCAGCAGCCCAGCGGGAGAGGAGGCAGATACGCAGTATTTT.

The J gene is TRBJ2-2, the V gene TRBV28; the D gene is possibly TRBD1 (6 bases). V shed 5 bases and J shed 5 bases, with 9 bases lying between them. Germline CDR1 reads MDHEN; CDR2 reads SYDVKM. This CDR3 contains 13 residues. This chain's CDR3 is CASSTQGTGELFF. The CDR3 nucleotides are TGTGCCAGCAGTACCCAGGGGACCGGGGAGCTGTTTTTT.

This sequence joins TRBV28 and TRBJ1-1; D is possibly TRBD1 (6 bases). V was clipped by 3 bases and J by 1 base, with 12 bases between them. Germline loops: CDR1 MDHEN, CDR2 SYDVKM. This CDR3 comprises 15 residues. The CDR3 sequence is CASSFGRGANTEAFF. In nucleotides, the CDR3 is TGTGCCAGCAGTTTCGGTCGGGGGGCGAACACTGAAGCTTTCTTT.

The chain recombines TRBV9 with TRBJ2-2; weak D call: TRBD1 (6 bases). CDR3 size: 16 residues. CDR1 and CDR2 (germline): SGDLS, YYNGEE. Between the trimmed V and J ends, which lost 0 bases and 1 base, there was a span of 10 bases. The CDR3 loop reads CASSVDLQGNTGELFF. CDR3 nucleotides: TGTGCCAGCAGCGTAGATTTACAGGGGAACACCGGGGAGCTGTTTTTT.

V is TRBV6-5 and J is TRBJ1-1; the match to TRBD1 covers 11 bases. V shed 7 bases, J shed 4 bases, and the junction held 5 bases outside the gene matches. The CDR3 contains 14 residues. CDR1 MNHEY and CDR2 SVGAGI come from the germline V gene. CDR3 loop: CASKRGTGGTEAFF. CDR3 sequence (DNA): TGTGCCAGCAAGCGGGGGACAGGGGGCACTGAAGCTTTCTTT.

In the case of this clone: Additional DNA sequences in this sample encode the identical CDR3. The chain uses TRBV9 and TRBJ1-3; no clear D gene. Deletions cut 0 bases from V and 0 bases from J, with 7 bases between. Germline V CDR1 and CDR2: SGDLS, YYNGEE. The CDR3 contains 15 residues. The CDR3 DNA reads TGTGCCAGCAGCGTAGGCCGTAGCTCTGGAAACACCATATATTTT. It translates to CASSVGRSSGNTIYF. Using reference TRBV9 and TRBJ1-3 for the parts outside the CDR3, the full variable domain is DSGVTQTPKHLITATGQRVTLRCSPRSGDLSVYWYQQSLDQGLQFLIQYYNGEERAKGNILERFSAQQFPDLHSELNLSSLELGDSALYFCASSVGRSSGNTIYFGEGSWLTVV.